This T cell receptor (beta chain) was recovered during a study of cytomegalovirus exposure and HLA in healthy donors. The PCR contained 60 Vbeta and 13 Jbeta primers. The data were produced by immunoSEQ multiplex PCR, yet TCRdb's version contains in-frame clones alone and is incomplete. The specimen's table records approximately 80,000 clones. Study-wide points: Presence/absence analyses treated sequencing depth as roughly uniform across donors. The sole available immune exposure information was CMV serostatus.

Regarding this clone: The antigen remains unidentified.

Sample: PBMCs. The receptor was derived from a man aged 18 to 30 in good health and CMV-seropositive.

CDR3 sequence (DNA): TGTGCCAGTAGATTGTTTGCAGGAGGGTCCTATGGCTACACCTTC. Translating gives CASRLFAGGSYGYTF. The V and J genes are TRBV19 and TRBJ1-2; the D is unclear. Looked up from germline, CDR1 is LNHDA and CDR2 is SQIVND (reference sequence). V was pared by 6 bases and J by 4 bases, with 18 bases between. The length of the CDR3 is 15 residues.